This T cell receptor (beta chain) was retrieved from a study of blood T cell repertoires in COVID-19. Germline lookup yields CDR1 SGHAT and CDR2 FQNNGV. This CDR3 is 15 amino acids long. V gave up 3 bases and J gave up 5 bases; unmatched junction bases: 6. Some clones are missing from TCRdb's copy, which holds only in-frame ones; the method was immunoSEQ multiplex PCR. The sample has roughly 40,000 clones, approximately 85% seen once. This TCR came from a woman aged 70-85 years in a cohort sampled during active COVID-19. Sequenced input: peripheral blood. The chain carries TRBV11-2 and TRBJ2-5; 10 nucleotides line up with TRBD1. The chain's CDR3 is CASSFGDRGRETQYF. The CDR3 nucleotides are TGTGCCAGCAGCTTTGGCGACAGGGGGCGGGAGACCCAGTACTTC.